This T cell receptor beta chain was obtained from a study of cytomegalovirus exposure and HLA in healthy donors. PCR was performed using 60 Vbeta and 13 Jbeta primers. Some clones are missing from TCRdb's copy, which holds only in-frame ones; the method was immunoSEQ multiplex PCR. The table has fewer than 150,000 clones, around 77% seen once. CDR1 and CDR2 (germline): SNHLY, FYNNEI. This CDR3 has 14 residues. V gave up 5 bases and J gave up 0 bases, with 7 bases separating them. Sequenced material: PBMCs. The chain recombines TRBV2 with TRBJ2-2; D gene uncertain. The clonotype originates from a man aged 25-45 years in good health and CMV-seronegative. The CDR3 bases are TGTGCCAGCAGTAATCTAGCGAACACCGGGGAGCTGTTTTTT. Amino acid sequence: CASSNLANTGELFF.